This TCR beta chain was found in a study of neoadjuvant anti-PD-1 for oral cavity cancer. This CDR3 is 15 amino acids long. Germline V gene data show CDR1 as SGHNT and CDR2 as YYREEE (reference sequence). J lost 4 bases, V lost 7 bases, and 12 bases had no gene match. Stage II-IVA oral cavity squamous cell carcinoma was new and untreated by systemic or radiation therapy. The patients had HPV-negative, locally advanced oral cavity squamous cell carcinoma. Using immunoSEQ multiplex PCR, the repertoire was profiled, and TCRdb retains in-frame clones only, with some absent. The table records about 16,000 clones, around 66% of them present only once.

The source of this sequence is a person aged 35-79 years with oral cavity squamous cell carcinoma. This sequence joins TRBV5-4 and TRBJ2-3; 7 positions agree with TRBD2. The sequencing here drew on PBMCs, taken before nivolumab (anti-PD-1) treatment. The CDR3 sequence: CASGRREDRADTQYF. CDR3 bases: TGTGCCAGCGGACGACGGGAGGACCGCGCAGATACGCAGTATTTT.